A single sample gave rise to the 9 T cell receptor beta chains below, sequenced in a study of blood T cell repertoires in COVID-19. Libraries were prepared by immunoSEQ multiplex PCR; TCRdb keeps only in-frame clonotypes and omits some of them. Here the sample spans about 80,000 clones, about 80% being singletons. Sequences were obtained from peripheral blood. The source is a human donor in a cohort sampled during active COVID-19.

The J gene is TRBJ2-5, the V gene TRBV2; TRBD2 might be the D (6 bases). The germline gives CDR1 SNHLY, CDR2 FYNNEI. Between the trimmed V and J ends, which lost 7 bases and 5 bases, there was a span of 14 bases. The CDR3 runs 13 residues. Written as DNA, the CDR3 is TGTGCCAGCAAAGGGGACTCCGTGGAGACCCAGTACTTC. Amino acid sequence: CASKGDSVETQYF.

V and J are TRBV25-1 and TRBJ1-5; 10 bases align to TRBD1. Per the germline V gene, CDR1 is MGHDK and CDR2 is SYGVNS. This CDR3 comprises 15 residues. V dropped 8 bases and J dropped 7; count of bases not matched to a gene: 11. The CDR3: CASSPPGQGRQPQHF. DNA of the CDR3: TGTGCCAGCTCCCCTCCGGGACAGGGGAGGCAGCCCCAGCATTTT.

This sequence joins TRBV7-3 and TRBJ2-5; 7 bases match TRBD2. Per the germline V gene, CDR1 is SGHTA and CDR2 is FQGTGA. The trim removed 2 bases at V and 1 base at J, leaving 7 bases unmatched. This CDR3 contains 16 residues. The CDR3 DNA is TGTGCCAGCAGCTTACAAGCGGGATATTCCCAAGAGACCCAGTACTTC. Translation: CASSLQAGYSQETQYF.

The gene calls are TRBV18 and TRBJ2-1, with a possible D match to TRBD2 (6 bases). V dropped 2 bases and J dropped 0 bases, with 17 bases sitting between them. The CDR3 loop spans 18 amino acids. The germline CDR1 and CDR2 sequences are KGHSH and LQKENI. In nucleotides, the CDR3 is TGTGCCAGCTCACCAGTCGGTAGCGGAGGACCCTCCTACAATGAGCAGTTCTTC. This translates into CASSPVGSGGPSYNEQFF.

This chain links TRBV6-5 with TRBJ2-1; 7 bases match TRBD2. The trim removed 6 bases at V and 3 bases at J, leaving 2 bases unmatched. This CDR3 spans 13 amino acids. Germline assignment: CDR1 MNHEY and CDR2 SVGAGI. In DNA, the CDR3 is TGTGCCAGCAGACGGGACTACTACAATGAGCAGTTCTTC. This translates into CASRRDYYNEQFF.

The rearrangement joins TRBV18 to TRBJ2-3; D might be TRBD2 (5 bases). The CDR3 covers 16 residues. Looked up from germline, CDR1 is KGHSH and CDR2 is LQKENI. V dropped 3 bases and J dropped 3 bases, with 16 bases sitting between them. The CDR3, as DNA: TGTGCCAGCTCACCCGGCACCGGCGGGCTAACAGATACGCAGTATTTT. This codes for CASSPGTGGLTDTQYF. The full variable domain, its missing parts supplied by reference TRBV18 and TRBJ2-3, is NAGVMQNPRHLVRRRGQEARLRCSPMKGHSHVYWYRQLPEEGLKFMVYLQKENIIDESGMPKERFSAEFPKEGPSILRIQQVVRGDSAAYFCASSPGTGGLTDTQYFGPGTRLTVL.

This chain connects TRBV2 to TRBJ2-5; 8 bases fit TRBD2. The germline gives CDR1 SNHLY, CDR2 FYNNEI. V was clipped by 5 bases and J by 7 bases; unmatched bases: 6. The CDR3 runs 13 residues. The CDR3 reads CASSLGGGGTQYF. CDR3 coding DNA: TGTGCCAGCAGTCTCGGGGGGGGAGGGACCCAGTACTTC.

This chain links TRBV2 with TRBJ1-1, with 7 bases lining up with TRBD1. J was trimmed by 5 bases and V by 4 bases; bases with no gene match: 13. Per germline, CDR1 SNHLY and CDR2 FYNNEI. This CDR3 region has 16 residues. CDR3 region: CASSGPGQTRTTEAFF. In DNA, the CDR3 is TGTGCCAGCAGTGGCCCGGGACAGACTCGAACAACTGAAGCTTTCTTT. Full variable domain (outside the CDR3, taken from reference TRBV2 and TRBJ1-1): EPEVTQTPSHQVTQMGQEVILRCVPISNHLYFYWYRQILGQKVEFLVSFYNNEISEKSEIFDDQFSVERPDGSNFTLKIRSTKLEDSAMYFCASSGPGQTRTTEAFFGQGTRLTVV.

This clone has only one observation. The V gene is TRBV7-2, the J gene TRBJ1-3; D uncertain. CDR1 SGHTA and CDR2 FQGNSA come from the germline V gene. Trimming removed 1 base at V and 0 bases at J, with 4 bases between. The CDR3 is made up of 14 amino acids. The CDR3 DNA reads TGTGCCAGCAGCTTAGACAGCTCTGGAAACACCATATATTTT. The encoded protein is CASSLDSSGNTIYF. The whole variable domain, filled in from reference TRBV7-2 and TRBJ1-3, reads GAGVSQSPSNKVTEKGKDVELRCDPISGHTALYWYRQSLGQGLEFLIYFQGNSAPDKSGLPSDRFSAERTGGSVSTLTIQRTQQEDSAVYLCASSLDSSGNTIYFGEGSWLTVV.